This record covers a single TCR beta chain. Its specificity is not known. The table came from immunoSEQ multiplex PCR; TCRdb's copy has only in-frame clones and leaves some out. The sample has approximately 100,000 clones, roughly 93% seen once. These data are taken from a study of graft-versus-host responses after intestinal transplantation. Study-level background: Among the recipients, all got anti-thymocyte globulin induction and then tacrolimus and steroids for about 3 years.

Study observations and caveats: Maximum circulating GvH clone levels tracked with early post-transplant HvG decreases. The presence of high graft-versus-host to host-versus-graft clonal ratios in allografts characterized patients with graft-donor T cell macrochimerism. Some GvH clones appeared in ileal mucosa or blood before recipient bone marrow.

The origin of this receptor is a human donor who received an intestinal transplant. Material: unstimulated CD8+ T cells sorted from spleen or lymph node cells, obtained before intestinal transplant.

CDR3 sequence (DNA): TGTGCTAGTGGTTTGGACCTCTACGAGCAGTACTTC. Its translation: CASGLDLYEQYF. V usage is TRBV12-5 and J usage is TRBJ2-7; D not certain. The CDR3 has 12 amino acids. Germline V CDR1 and CDR2: LGHNT, FRNRAP. V shed 1 base and J shed 3 bases, with 4 bases lying between them.